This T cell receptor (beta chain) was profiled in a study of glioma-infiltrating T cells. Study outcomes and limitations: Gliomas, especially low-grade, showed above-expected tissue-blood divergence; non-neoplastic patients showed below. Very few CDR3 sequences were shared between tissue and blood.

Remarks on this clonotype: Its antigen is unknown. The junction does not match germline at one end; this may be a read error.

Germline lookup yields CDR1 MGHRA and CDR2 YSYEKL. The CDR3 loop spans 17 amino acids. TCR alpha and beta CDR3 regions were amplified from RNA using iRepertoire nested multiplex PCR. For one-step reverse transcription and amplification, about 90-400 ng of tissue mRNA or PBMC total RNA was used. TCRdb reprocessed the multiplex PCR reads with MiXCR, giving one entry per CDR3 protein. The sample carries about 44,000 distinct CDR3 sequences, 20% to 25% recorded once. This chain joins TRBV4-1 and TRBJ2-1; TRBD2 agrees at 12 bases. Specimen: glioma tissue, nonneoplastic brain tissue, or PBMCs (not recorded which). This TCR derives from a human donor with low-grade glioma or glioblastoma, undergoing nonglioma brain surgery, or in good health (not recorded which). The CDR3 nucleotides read TGCGCCAGCAGCCAAGAGGCGACTAGCGGGAGTGTCAATGGGCAGTTCTTC. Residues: CASSQEATSGSVNGQFF.